The clone carrying this T cell receptor (beta chain) was seen at least ten times. Primers used for first-strand cDNA, a TRAV- and TRBV-specific set, covered both alpha and beta chains. Both a constant-region primer and a V-primer adapter served to amplify TCRs across 20 PCR cycles. TCRdb reprocessed the reads via MiXCR and lists one record per CDR3 protein. The sample holds tens of thousands of distinct CDR3 sequences, almost 25% seen once. Time point defined: before trial treatment. The therapy administered to donors comprised nivolumab, ipilimumab, aspirin, low-dose cyclophosphamide and low-dose radiotherapy. This specimen belongs to a study of low-dose radiotherapy and immunotherapy resistance in tumors. Study overall: Fractions of 0.5 Gy went to Cohort 1 every 2 weeks, totaling 6.5 Gy. Patients took aspirin (300 mg orally, daily) for four cycles beginning at cycle 1 day 1.

The CDR3 contains 13 residues. Per the germline V gene, CDR1 is MDHEN and CDR2 is SYDVKM. Trimming cost V 3 bases and J 6 bases, with 9 bases left between them. The rearrangement links TRBV28 to TRBJ1-5; TRBD1 might be the D (5 bases). The material sequenced was PBMCs, taken before treatment. This receptor was taken from a male donor with prostate cancer. Here the CDR3 reads CASSLTVAQPQHF. The CDR3 DNA sequence: TGTGCCAGCAGTTTGACAGTGGCTCAGCCCCAGCATTTT. Full variable domain (outside the CDR3, taken from reference TRBV28 and TRBJ1-5): DVKVTQSSRYLVKRTGEKVFLECVQDMDHENMFWYRQDPGLGLRLIYFSYDVKMKEKGDIPEGYSVSREKKERFSLILESASTNQTSMYLCASSLTVAQPQHFGDGTRLSIL.